This note documents a single TCR beta chain sequence. This entry comes from a study of blood T cell repertoires in COVID-19. The overall study: Both acute and convalescent COVID-19 samples were obtained from the United States, Italy and Spain. T cells, B-cell-depleted T cells, or PBMCs provided the cDNA or gDNA that served as material.

The CDR3 length is 12 residues. After removal of 3 bases from V and 6 bases from J, the junction contained 1 base not matched to a gene. Germline V gene data show CDR1 as SGHRS and CDR2 as YFSETQ. Original analysis: Amplification of reference gene primers provided the estimated nucleated cell counts. Libraries were prepared by immunoSEQ multiplex PCR; TCRdb keeps only in-frame clonotypes and omits some of them. The V and J calls and clone size are taken from that table; D and trimming were inferred from the DNA. The sample records 15,000 to 20,000 clones, 70% to 90% being singletons. J is TRBJ2-7 and V is TRBV5-1, with TRBD1 matching 9 bases. The receptor comes from a man in his 70s with acute or convalescent COVID-19. The specimen was peripheral blood. CDR3 nucleotides: TGCGCCAGCAGCTCGACAGGGGGCGAGCAGTACTTC. It yields the protein CASSSTGGEQYF.